This is a list of T cell receptor beta chains from one sample in a study of T-cell memory formation after mild COVID-19. TCRdb recomputed calls from the 5' RACE reads with MiXCR, one row per CDR3 protein. The sample has approximately 46,000 distinct CDR3 sequences, 9.5% to 15% seen once. Sequenced input: PBMCs or a T cell subset sorted from them (not recorded which). These receptor sequences come from a man aged 18 to 29 who had mild COVID-19 (a few samples of this study predate the infection). Cell type and time point are not known. CDR3s include the opening cysteine and the closing phenylalanine or tryptophan. Fields, in order: V gene, J gene, clone size, D gene, CDR3 protein, CDR3 DNA. The D gene is left open where the match is weak. Clone sizes are given selectively: once, few, many, or a class where the clone is expanded.

V: TRBV7-2; J: TRBJ2-1; size: few; D: NA; CDR3: CASSLGFGLDEQFF; DNA: TGTGCCAGCAGCTTAGGATTTGGCTTGGATGAGCAGTTCTTC
V: TRBV6-4; J: TRBJ2-3; size: NA; D: NA; CDR3: CASSAGSTDTQYF; DNA: TGTGCCAGCAGTGCGGGGAGCACAGATACGCAGTATTTT
V: TRBV30; J: TRBJ2-1; size: many; D: NA; CDR3: CAWIDNEQFF; DNA: TGTGCCTGGATCGACAATGAGCAGTTCTTC
V: TRBV7-8; J: TRBJ1-2; size: NA; D: NA; CDR3: CASSLDAGNYGYTF; DNA: TGTGCCAGCAGCCTAGATGCAGGGAACTATGGCTACACCTTC
V: TRBV20-1; J: TRBJ1-1; size: few; D: NA; CDR3: CSGEGEGVNTEAFF; DNA: TGCAGTGGGGAGGGTGAGGGAGTGAACACTGAAGCTTTCTTT
V: TRBV7-2; J: TRBJ2-3; size: NA; D: NA; CDR3: CASSDGGWGPSDTQYF; DNA: TGTGCCAGCAGCGACGGAGGTTGGGGGCCTTCAGATACGCAGTATTTT
V: TRBV7-3; J: TRBJ2-3; size: few; D: TRBD1; CDR3: CASSFGTGGRDTQYF; DNA: TGTGCCAGCAGCTTTGGGACAGGGGGCAGGGATACGCAGTATTTT
V: TRBV20-1; J: TRBJ2-7; size: NA; D: NA; CDR3: CSVGSQSYEQYF; DNA: TGCAGTGTCGGGAGTCAGTCCTACGAGCAGTACTTC
V: TRBV24-1; J: TRBJ1-1; size: NA; D: TRBD1; CDR3: CATSDRTGIEAFF; DNA: TGTGCCACCAGTGACCGGACAGGGATTGAAGCTTTCTTT
V: TRBV2; J: TRBJ1-2; size: NA; D: TRBD1; CDR3: CASSEVRGPANYGYTF; DNA: TGTGCCAGCAGTGAAGTCAGGGGGCCGGCTAACTATGGCTACACCTTC